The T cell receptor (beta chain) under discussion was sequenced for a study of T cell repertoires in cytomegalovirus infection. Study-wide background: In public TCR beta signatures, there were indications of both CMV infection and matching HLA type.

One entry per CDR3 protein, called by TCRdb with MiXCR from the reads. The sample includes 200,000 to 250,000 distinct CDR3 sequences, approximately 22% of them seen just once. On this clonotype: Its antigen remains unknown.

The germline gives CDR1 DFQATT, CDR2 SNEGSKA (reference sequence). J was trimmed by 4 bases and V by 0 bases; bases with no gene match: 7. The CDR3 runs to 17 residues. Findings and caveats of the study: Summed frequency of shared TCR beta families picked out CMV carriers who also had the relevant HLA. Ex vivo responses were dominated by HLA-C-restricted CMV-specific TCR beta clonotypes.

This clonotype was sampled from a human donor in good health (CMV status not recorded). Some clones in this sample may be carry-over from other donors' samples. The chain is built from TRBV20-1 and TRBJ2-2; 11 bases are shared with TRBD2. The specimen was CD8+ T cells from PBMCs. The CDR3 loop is CSARDIAGGRGTGELFF. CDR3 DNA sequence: TGCAGTGCTAGAGATATAGCGGGGGGGCGGGGCACCGGGGAGCTGTTTTTT.